Listed below are T cell receptor beta chains from one sample, sequenced in a study of T cell changes during pregnancy in multiple sclerosis. Clones were read by immunoSEQ multiplex PCR, and TCRdb kept only the in-frame ones, dropping some. The repertoire consists of about 48,000 clones, with 85% to 95% occurring once and the leading ten covering around 0.91%. Sample: CD4+ T cells from peripheral blood mononuclear cells, taken in the second trimester of pregnancy. These receptor sequences come from a female donor in good health, enrolled as a control in a pregnancy study. Both conserved end residues are part of each CDR3. A D gene is named only where the DNA matches it firmly. Where a row states a size, it is once, few, many or the class of an expanded clone; other rows omit it.

CDR3aa | CDR3nt | v_gene | d_gene | j_gene | abundance
CASSLQLAGANEQFF | TGTGCCAGCAGCTTACAACTAGCGGGAGCTAATGAGCAGTTCTTC | TRBV11-2 | TRBD2 | TRBJ2-1 | -
CASSMVQFQETQYF | TGTGCCAGTAGTATGGTTCAGTTCCAAGAGACCCAGTACTTC | TRBV19 | - | TRBJ2-5 | -
CASSMDRGDTEAFF | TGTGCCAGTAGTATGGACAGGGGTGACACTGAAGCTTTCTTT | TRBV19 | TRBD1 | TRBJ1-1 | -
CASSRDSVSGNTIYF | TGCGCCAGCAGTCGGGACAGTGTTTCCGGAAACACCATATATTTT | TRBV10-2 | TRBD1 | TRBJ1-3 | -
CASSLAGTSGGYEQYF | TGTGCCAGCAGCTTAGCCGGGACTAGCGGCGGGTACGAGCAGTACTTC | TRBV7-6 | TRBD2 | TRBJ2-7 | -
CASSRNTYRDSSYNEQFF | TGCGCCAGCAGCCGGAACACCTATCGGGACAGTTCCTACAATGAGCAGTTCTTC | TRBV5-1 | TRBD1 | TRBJ2-1 | -
CASRQGGDEKLFF | TGTGCCAGCAGGCAGGGGGGAGATGAAAAACTGTTTTTT | TRBV7-2 | TRBD1 | TRBJ1-4 | -
CSVERGASGETQYF | TGCAGCGTTGAAAGAGGGGCTAGCGGTGAGACCCAGTACTTC | TRBV29-1 | TRBD2 | TRBJ2-5 | -
CASSLLAGGENEQFF | TGCGCCAGCAGCTTACTAGCGGGAGGAGAGAATGAGCAGTTCTTC | TRBV5-1 | TRBD2 | TRBJ2-1 | few
CASSETGTSGIGELFF | TGCGCCAGCAGCGAAACCGGGACTAGCGGGATCGGGGAGCTGTTTTTT | TRBV5-1 | TRBD2 | TRBJ2-2 | -
CASTLSGGELFF | TGTGCCAGCACACTCTCGGGAGGGGAGCTGTTTTTT | TRBV9 | - | TRBJ2-2 | -
CASSSGTSGRAPGELFF | TGTGCCAGCAGCAGCGGGACTAGCGGGAGGGCCCCCGGGGAGCTGTTTTTT | TRBV5-4 | TRBD2 | TRBJ2-2 | -
CASSPRQGAYEQYF | TGTGCCAGCAGTCCTCGACAGGGGGCCTACGAGCAGTACTTC | TRBV2 | TRBD1 | TRBJ2-7 | -
CASSPQGGSTNEKLFF | TGCGCCAGCAGCCCACAGGGGGGATCAACTAATGAAAAACTGTTTTTT | TRBV5-1 | TRBD1 | TRBJ1-4 | -
CASSPMGGGHEQYF | TGTGCCAGCTCACCAATGGGGGGAGGCCACGAGCAGTACTTC | TRBV18 | - | TRBJ2-7 | -
CASSTRTHNTEAFF | TGTGCCAGCAGCACCCGGACACACAACACTGAAGCTTTCTTT | TRBV11-1 | - | TRBJ1-1 | -
CASSPDTNQPQHF | TGCGCCAGCAGCCCGGACACCAATCAGCCCCAGCATTTT | TRBV5-1 | - | TRBJ1-5 | -
CASSQVGGVITDTQYF | TGCGCCAGCAGCCAAGTGGGGGGGGTGATCACAGATACGCAGTATTTT | TRBV4-1 | TRBD2 | TRBJ2-3 | -
CASSGTEGNQPQHF | TGCGCCAGCAGTGGGACGGAGGGGAATCAGCCCCAGCATTTT | TRBV10-2 | - | TRBJ1-5 | once
CASSDGSGGTDTQYF | TGTGCCAGCAGTGACGGCTCAGGGGGCACAGATACGCAGTATTTT | TRBV6-4 | - | TRBJ2-3 | -
CASSRDYRTDTQYF | TGTGCCAGCAGCCGGGACTACCGCACAGATACGCAGTATTTT | TRBV11-3 | TRBD2 | TRBJ2-3 | -
CASSVGNQQETQYF | TGTGCCAGCAGCGTAGGAAATCAGCAAGAGACCCAGTACTTC | TRBV9 | - | TRBJ2-5 | -
CASSQESSFETSGIRDEQFF | TGTGCCAGCAGCCAAGAAAGTAGCTTCGAGACTAGCGGGATACGGGATGAGCAGTTCTTC | TRBV4-2 | TRBD2 | TRBJ2-1 | -
CASRGTAGTPSSSFF | TGTGCCAGCAGAGGAACAGCCGGGACACCCTCGTCATCCTTCTTT | TRBV28 | - | TRBJ1-1 | -